This entry lists 29 T cell receptor beta chains sequenced from one sample in a study of beta chain features in type 1 diabetes. Expressed TCRB transcripts were sequenced, since all the RNA that had been isolated was reverse transcribed. The assay was immunoSEQ multiplex PCR, and TCRdb's table has in-frame clones only and misses some. The sample shows some 200,000 clones, approximately 10% of them seen only once. The sample comprised central memory CD4+ T cells from blood. The receptors shown here come from a man aged 18 to 29 in good health.

This chain connects TRBV30 to TRBJ1-4, with D possibly matching TRBD1 (5 bases). The CDR3 spans 13 residues. V lost 3 bases, J lost 2 bases, and 7 bases lay in between. Germline assignment: CDR1 GTSNPN and CDR2 SVGIG (reference sequence). CDR3 protein: CAWRRGTNEKLFF. The CDR3 coding sequence is TGTGCCTGGAGGCGGGGCACTAATGAAAAACTGTTTTTT. Full variable domain (outside the CDR3, taken from reference TRBV30 and TRBJ1-4): SQTIHQWPATLVQPVGSPLSLECTVEGTSNPNLYWYRQAAGRGLQLLFYSVGIGQISSEVPQNLSASRPQDRQFILSSKKLLLSDSGFYLCAWRRGTNEKLFFGSGTQLSVL.

This clone was detected only a few times. This rearrangement joins TRBV27 to TRBJ1-6; D gene uncertain. Trimming cost V 3 bases and J 0 bases, with 12 bases left between them. Germline CDR1 reads MNHEY; CDR2 reads SMNVEV (reference sequence). This CDR3 is built from 17 residues. CDR3 protein: CASSFTPGSSYNSPLHF. The CDR3 region has the DNA TGTGCCAGCAGTTTCACACCCGGGAGCTCCTATAATTCACCCCTCCACTTT.

This clone was detected a few times. The V call is TRBV28, the J call TRBJ2-3; D is ambiguous. V was cut by 10 bases and J by 1 base, with 18 bases left in between. The CDR3 runs 15 residues. Germline V CDR1 and CDR2: MDHEN, SYDVKM. CDR3 nucleotides: TGTGCCACCCTCTTCTTGGCCCGCGGCACAGATACGCAGTATTTT. Its translation is CATLFLARGTDTQYF.

The V and J genes are TRBV5-1 and TRBJ2-4; 7 bases fit TRBD1. Trimming at V came to 4 bases and at J to 8 bases, leaving 12 bases not matched to a gene. The CDR3 is made up of 15 amino acids. In germline, CDR1 is SGHRS, CDR2 YFSETQ. The CDR3 is CASSPSGTEKDIQYF. CDR3 bases: TGCGCCAGCAGCCCATCCGGGACAGAAAAGGACATTCAGTACTTC.

J is TRBJ2-2 and V is TRBV30; D unresolved. V lost 4 bases and J 7 bases, leaving 7 bases between the germline ends. Germline V lookup: CDR1 GTSNPN, CDR2 SVGIG (reference sequence). The CDR3 is 11 residues long. The CDR3: CAWNGVGELFF. CDR3 in DNA: TGTGCCTGGAATGGGGTCGGGGAGCTGTTTTTT. Combining the CDR3 with reference TRBV30 and TRBJ2-2 gives the whole variable domain SQTIHQWPATLVQPVGSPLSLECTVEGTSNPNLYWYRQAAGRGLQLLFYSVGIGQISSEVPQNLSASRPQDRQFILSSKKLLLSDSGFYLCAWNGVGELFFGEGSRLTVL.

In regard to this clone: Other DNA sequences of this sample code for an identical CDR3. The CDR3 is CASSFSTGYEQYF. As DNA, the CDR3 is TGTGCCAGCAGCTTCTCGACAGGCTACGAGCAGTACTTC. This sequence joins TRBV7-9 and TRBJ2-7, with D perhaps TRBD1 (6 bases). The CDR3 runs 13 residues. Trimming stripped 3 bases from V and 3 bases from J, with 9 bases between. CDR1 and CDR2 (germline): SEHNR, FQNEAQ (reference sequence).

This clone was detected a few times. The chain joins TRBV10-1 to TRBJ2-7; D unresolved. Germline assignment: CDR1 WNHNN and CDR2 SYGVQD (reference sequence). There are 11 residues in the CDR3. V lost 0 bases and J 5 bases, leaving 2 bases between the germline ends. CDR3 DNA: TGCGCCAGCAGTGAGTCCAACGAGCAGTACTTC. As protein: CASSESNEQYF.

The chain links TRBV18 to TRBJ2-1; 8 bases fit TRBD2. The CDR3 runs 15 residues. CDR1 and CDR2 from the germline V gene are KGHSH and LQKENI. The V and J ends lost 3 bases and 4 bases, in that order; junction bases with no gene match: 5. The CDR3 spells CASSPLAGDYNEQFF. In nucleotides, the CDR3 is TGTGCCAGCTCACCGCTAGCGGGTGATTACAATGAGCAGTTCTTC.

This clone was seen only a few times. In DNA form, the CDR3 reads TGCGCCAGCAGCCGCAGGGAGGCCGCCACCGAAAAACTGTTTTTT. Amino acid sequence: CASSRREAATEKLFF. V and J are TRBV4-3 and TRBJ1-4, with a weak D call TRBD1 (5 bases). CDR3 length equals 15 residues. V was cut by 4 bases and J by 8 bases, with 17 bases left in between. In germline, CDR1 is LGHNA, CDR2 YSLEER.

V usage is TRBV2 and J usage is TRBJ2-1, with 14 bases matching TRBD2. There are 20 residues in the CDR3. V lost 5 bases and J lost 0; bases outside the gene matches: 12. Germline assignment: CDR1 SNHLY and CDR2 FYNNEI. For the CDR3, the DNA is TGTGCCAGCAGTCTCCCTACCGGGACTAGCGGGAGCTTCTCCTACAATGAGCAGTTCTTC. It encodes CASSLPTGTSGSFSYNEQFF. The variable domain in full, with the rest retrieved from reference TRBV2 and TRBJ2-1, is EPEVTQTPSHQVTQMGQEVILRCVPISNHLYFYWYRQILGQKVEFLVSFYNNEISEKSEIFDDQFSVERPDGSNFTLKIRSTKLEDSAMYFCASSLPTGTSGSFSYNEQFFGPGTRLTVL.

This clone was seen a few times. The V call is TRBV5-1, the J call TRBJ2-2; TRBD2 aligns across 11 bases. Germline trimming cut 4 bases from V and 3 bases from J; bases unmatched to any gene: 5. In germline, CDR1 is SGHRS, CDR2 YFSETQ. The CDR3 runs 16 residues. The CDR3 DNA sequence: TGCGCCAGCAGCCCGGGACTAGCGGACGACACCGGGGAGCTGTTTTTT. This encodes CASSPGLADDTGELFF.

The CDR3 DNA reads as TGTGCCTGGATCCCCACCCCGGTTACCTACAATGAGCAGTTCTTC. It yields the protein CAWIPTPVTYNEQFF. The rearrangement links TRBV30 to TRBJ2-1; D call uncertain. The length of the CDR3 is 15 residues. From germline, CDR1 is GTSNPN and CDR2 SVGIG (reference sequence). V was trimmed by 4 bases and J by 2 bases, leaving 15 bases between them.

This clone was seen only a few times. The chain has TRBV7-2 and TRBJ2-3; the D gene is possibly TRBD2 (6 bases). CDR1 and CDR2 (germline): SGHTA, FQGNSA. Trimming left V 5 bases short and J 1 base short, with 13 bases between. The CDR3 is 15 amino acids. Written as DNA, the CDR3 is TGTGCCAGCAGCCCGACGGAGGGCCGCACAGATACGCAGTATTTT. Translated, it gives CASSPTEGRTDTQYF.

This clone was picked up a small number of times. V usage is TRBV7-2 and J usage is TRBJ2-5; possibly TRBD2 for D (6 bases). The end of the DNA aligns better with TRBJ2-7, so the J call may be wrong. Germline V lookup: CDR1 SGHTA, CDR2 FQGNSA. The CDR3 spans 15 residues. As DNA, the CDR3 is TGTGCCAGCAGCTTAAGGGAGCGGGCGGCCTACGAGCAGTACTTC. Amino acid sequence: CASSLRERAAYEQYF.

The chain employs TRBV30 and TRBJ2-3; unclear D gene. V lost 4 bases to trimming and J lost 2 bases, with 7 bases between them. The CDR3 consists of 12 residues. Germline loops: CDR1 GTSNPN, CDR2 SVGIG (reference sequence). This chain's CDR3 is CAWTPVTDTQYF. CDR3 DNA sequence: TGTGCCTGGACCCCTGTCACAGATACGCAGTATTTT.

Here the CDR3 DNA reads TGTGCCACCAGCATCAACAAGGGCTACGAGCAGTACTTC. Its translation: CATSINKGYEQYF. The chain has TRBV15 and TRBJ2-7, with D uncertain. Germline CDR1 LNHNV, CDR2 YYDKDF (reference sequence). The CDR3 contains 13 residues. V was clipped by 4 bases and J by 3 bases, with 10 bases between them.

This clone came up a few times. The CDR3 loop is CASSADTEQYF. The CDR3 DNA follows: TGTGCCAGCAGCGCAGATACAGAGCAGTACTTC. The V gene is TRBV7-2, the J gene TRBJ2-7; D is uncertain. Trimming removed 5 bases at V and 7 bases at J, with 9 bases between. Germline V gene sequence: CDR1 SGHTA, CDR2 FQGNSA. The CDR3 covers 11 residues. The full variable domain, rest sourced from reference TRBV7-2 and TRBJ2-7, is GAGVSQSPSNKVTEKGKDVELRCDPISGHTALYWYRQSLGQGLEFLIYFQGNSAPDKSGLPSDRFSAERTGGSVSTLTIQRTQQEDSAVYLCASSADTEQYFGPGTRLTVT.

This chain connects TRBV7-2 to TRBJ2-7, with 7 bases fitting TRBD2. Trimming removed 1 base from V and 5 bases from J; junction bases left unmatched: 11. The CDR3 sequence is 16 residues long. CDR1 and CDR2 (germline): SGHTA, FQGNSA. The CDR3 region has the DNA TGTGCCAGCAGCTTAGATCTACGACTAGCCACCCACGAGCAGTACTTC. It codes for CASSLDLRLATHEQYF.

DNA for the CDR3: TGTGCCAGCAGCTTAGTCGGTACAACAGGGACGTATGGCTACACCTTC. This codes for CASSLVGTTGTYGYTF. The genes are TRBV7-8 and TRBJ1-2, with D possibly being TRBD1 (6 bases). The CDR3 is made up of 16 amino acids. CDR1 is SGHVS and CDR2 is FQNEAQ in the germline V gene. V gave up 1 base and J gave up 5 bases, with 17 bases separating them.

The chain carries TRBV7-2 and TRBJ2-2; D perhaps matches TRBD2 (6 bases). The CDR3 extends over 15 amino acids. Trimming took off 1 base at V and 1 base at J, with 7 bases between the two ends. The germline gives CDR1 SGHTA, CDR2 FQGNSA. DNA for the CDR3: TGTGCCAGCAGCTTAGTCGGGGGGAACACCGGGGAGCTGTTTTTT. Translating gives CASSLVGGNTGELFF.

This clone was detected a few times. V is TRBV18 and J is TRBJ2-7; D is possibly TRBD2 (5 bases). V was shortened by 4 bases and J by 4 bases, with 17 bases between the two germline ends. Per the germline V gene, CDR1 is KGHSH and CDR2 is LQKENI. CDR3 length: 15 amino acids. CDR3 residues: CASSLPREKVYEQYF. CDR3 DNA: TGTGCCAGCTCACTCCCTCGGGAAAAGGTATACGAGCAGTACTTC.

J is TRBJ2-7 and V is TRBV29-1; possible D gene TRBD2, 5 bases. V lost 2 bases and J 3 bases, leaving 8 bases between the germline ends. The V gene's germline CDR1 is SQVTM and CDR2 ANQGSEA. The CDR3 sequence is 12 residues long. In DNA, the CDR3 is TGCAGCGTTGAAAGAGAGGGCTACGAGCAGTACTTC. Translated: CSVEREGYEQYF.

This clone was found a few times. V and J are TRBV5-1 and TRBJ1-2, with D possibly TRBD1 on 5 matching bases. Germline lookup yields CDR1 SGHRS and CDR2 YFSETQ. The CDR3 spans 13 residues. Trimming left V 4 bases short and J 8 bases short, with 15 bases between. The CDR3 region is CASSQQEGYGYTF. The CDR3 nucleotides read TGCGCCAGCAGCCAACAGGAAGGGTACGGCTACACCTTC.

The rearrangement joins TRBV18 to TRBJ2-7; D unclear. The CDR3 totals 15 residues. Trimming removed 4 bases at V and 6 bases at J, with 19 bases between. CDR1 is KGHSH, CDR2 LQKENI, per germline. CDR3 residues: CASSLSLPPLSEQYF. CDR3 DNA sequence: TGTGCCAGCTCACTGTCGTTGCCGCCTCTGAGCGAGCAGTACTTC.

In this sample, this clone turned up a few times. The chain couples TRBV16 to TRBJ1-5, with D possibly TRBD1 on 6 matching bases. The CDR3 covers 15 residues. V lost 2 bases to trimming and J lost 7 bases, with 15 bases between them. Germline-derived CDR1 and CDR2 are KGHSY and FQNENV. The CDR3 DNA follows: TGTGCCAGCAGCCAACCCACAGGGAGGGGACAGCCCCAGCATTTT. This encodes CASSQPTGRGQPQHF. The whole variable domain, filled in from reference TRBV16 and TRBJ1-5, reads GEEVAQTPKHLVRGEGQKAKLYCAPIKGHSYVFWYQQVLKNEFKFLISFQNENVFDETGMPKERFSAKCLPNSPCSLEIQATKLEDSAVYFCASSQPTGRGQPQHFGDGTRLSIL.

The V call is TRBV7-2, the J call TRBJ2-3; 9 bases agree with TRBD1. V lost 5 bases and J lost 9; bases outside the gene matches: 6. Looked up from germline, CDR1 is SGHTA and CDR2 is FQGNSA. This CDR3 spans 13 amino acids. The CDR3 is CASSPGTGPTQYF. In nucleotides, the CDR3 is TGTGCCAGCAGCCCAGGGACAGGGCCAACGCAGTATTTT.

This clone has only a few counts. The CDR3 nucleotides are TGTGCCAGCAGCTTAGACCAGAGTAGTAGGATAAAGACCCAGTACTTC. Its protein product is CASSLDQSSRIKTQYF. The chain is built from TRBV11-2 and TRBJ2-5; D is undetermined. CDR1 is SGHAT and CDR2 is FQNNGV in the germline V gene. The V gene lost 0 bases and the J gene lost 6 bases, with 17 bases spanning the gap. This CDR3 has 16 amino acids.

The rearrangement links TRBV6-1 to TRBJ2-7, with 7 bases fitting TRBD1. Losses at the gene ends were 7 bases for V and 4 bases for J; bases not matched to a gene: 10. Germline V gene sequence: CDR1 MNHNS, CDR2 SASEGT. The CDR3 has 14 amino acids. The CDR3 bases are TGTGCCAGCACCTACCGGGACAGCGTTTACGAGCAGTACTTC. Residues: CASTYRDSVYEQYF.

This clone has only a few counts. The chain combines TRBV7-9 with TRBJ1-1, with TRBD1 identical over 11 bases. With V trimmed by 5 bases and J by 7 bases, 12 bases remained unmatched. CDR1 and CDR2 from the germline V gene are SEHNR and FQNEAQ (reference sequence). This CDR3 spans 16 amino acids. The CDR3 nucleotides read TGTGCCAGCAGCCCTACCGGGACAGGGGGTTTAAATGAAGCTTTCTTT. Its protein is CASSPTGTGGLNEAFF.